The rows below give T cell receptor beta chains drawn from one sample of a study of shared T cell receptors in the human thymus. The method was immunoSEQ multiplex PCR; TCRdb's version includes in-frame clones alone and lacks a portion of them. The sample has hundreds of thousands of clones; approximately 88% are singletons. The data were also submitted as part of a second study, on human thymus T cells.

Sequencing was done on a sample of thymocytes. All receptors derive from a boy in the first two years of life with a congenital heart defect. CDR3s include the opening cysteine and the closing phenylalanine or tryptophan. A D gene is named only where the DNA matches it firmly. Size tells how often a clone was seen (once, few, many) or the class of an expanded clone, and some rows leave it out.

v_gene	j_gene	abundance	d_gene	CDR3aa	CDR3nt
TRBV5-5	TRBJ2-7	NA	TRBD2	CASSPEGRGSYEQYF	TGTGCCAGCAGCCCCGAAGGGCGGGGGTCCTACGAGCAGTACTTC
TRBV14	TRBJ2-5	NA	NA	CASSQRQGETQYF	TGTGCCAGCAGCCAAAGGCAGGGGGAGACCCAGTACTTC
TRBV12-5	TRBJ2-7	NA	TRBD2	CASGLVPSGGTRFYEQYF	TGTGCTAGTGGTTTGGTTCCGTCCGGAGGGACTAGATTCTACGAGCAGTACTTC
TRBV15	TRBJ2-3	NA	NA	CATSRARASTDTQYF	TGTGCCACCAGCAGAGCTCGAGCGAGCACAGATACGCAGTATTTT
TRBV27	TRBJ2-1	NA	TRBD1	CASSPSPPRGTSYNEQFF	TGTGCCAGCAGTCCTTCCCCCCCCAGGGGGACCTCCTACAATGAGCAGTTCTTC
TRBV5-5	TRBJ2-7	NA	NA	CASSGPRGEQYF	TGTGCCAGCAGCGGACCCCGGGGAGAGCAGTACTTC
TRBV10-3	TRBJ1-1	NA	NA	CATTHHGLRDTEAFF	TGTGCCACTACGCACCACGGGCTGAGGGACACTGAAGCTTTCTTT
TRBV7-2	TRBJ2-3	NA	NA	CASSLVSVWSTDTQYF	TGTGCCAGCAGCTTAGTATCGGTATGGAGCACAGATACGCAGTATTTT
TRBV14	TRBJ2-7	NA	TRBD1	CASSPQDRASSYEQYF	TGTGCCAGCAGCCCGCAGGACAGGGCGAGCTCCTACGAGCAGTACTTC
TRBV5-1	TRBJ2-1	NA	TRBD2	CASSSRAGVNEQFF	TGCGCCAGCAGCTCCCGAGCGGGAGTTAATGAGCAGTTCTTC
TRBV27	TRBJ2-7	NA	TRBD2	CASSSTLAVAYEQYF	TGTGCCAGCAGTTCCACCCTAGCGGTTGCCTACGAGCAGTACTTC
TRBV15	TRBJ2-7	NA	TRBD2	CATSRGGGPTEQYF	TGTGCCACCAGCAGAGGCGGGGGGCCCACCGAGCAGTACTTC
TRBV29-1	TRBJ1-5	once	TRBD1	CSVVGAGGQPQHF	TGCAGCGTTGTAGGGGCAGGGGGCCAGCCCCAGCATTTT
TRBV18	TRBJ2-7	NA	TRBD2	CASSLSGSVSEQYF	TGTGCCAGCTCACTGAGCGGGAGTGTCAGCGAGCAGTACTTC
TRBV27	TRBJ2-2	NA	TRBD1	CASSLTGVVPGRTNTGELFF	TGTGCCAGCAGTTTGACAGGGGTCGTACCAGGCCGTACGAACACCGGGGAGCTGTTTTTT
TRBV28	TRBJ1-5	NA	NA	CASSLVRAGRGQPQHF	TGTGCCAGCAGTTTAGTCCGGGCGGGAAGAGGCCAGCCCCAGCATTTT
TRBV6-5	TRBJ2-5	NA	NA	CASRPLRVQETQYF	TGTGCCAGCAGGCCCCTGCGGGTTCAAGAGACCCAGTACTTC
TRBV11-2	TRBJ2-7	NA	TRBD2	CASSTPLADRTYEQYF	TGTGCCAGCAGCACACCACTAGCGGACCGGACCTACGAGCAGTACTTC
TRBV28	TRBJ2-7	NA	TRBD1	CASSLCGTESEQYF	TGTGCCAGCAGTTTATGTGGGACAGAATCCGAGCAGTACTTC
TRBV21-1	TRBJ1-2	NA	NA	CASSKPPGLNYGYTF	TGTGCCAGCAGCAAACCCCCAGGGCTAAACTATGGCTACACCTTC
TRBV28	TRBJ1-2	NA	TRBD1	CASSPPTGRSYGYTF	TGTGCCAGCAGCCCCCCGACAGGGCGCAGCTATGGCTACACCTTC
TRBV10-3	TRBJ2-3	NA	TRBD2	CAISGRTSGTDTQYF	TGTGCCATCAGTGGGCGGACTAGCGGCACAGATACGCAGTATTTT
TRBV5-4	TRBJ2-5	NA	TRBD2	CASSDRTSGGGETQYF	TGTGCCAGCAGCGACCGGACTAGCGGGGGCGGGGAGACCCAGTACTTC
TRBV25-1	TRBJ1-4	NA	NA	CASSHRVGTANEKLFF	TGTGCCAGCAGCCACAGGGTTGGGACGGCTAATGAAAAACTGTTTTTT
TRBV7-2	TRBJ2-2	NA	TRBD2	CASSFMTSGRASDTGELFF	TGTGCCAGCAGCTTTATGACTAGCGGGAGGGCCTCGGACACCGGGGAGCTGTTTTTT
TRBV28	TRBJ2-7	NA	TRBD2	CASSLAGDYEQYF	TGTGCCAGCAGTTTGGCGGGGGACTACGAGCAGTACTTC
TRBV7-9	TRBJ2-7	NA	NA	CASSAPTGLSTRRQYF	TGTGCCAGCAGTGCACCTACGGGACTTTCGACCCGAAGGCAGTACTTC
TRBV6-5	TRBJ2-3	NA	TRBD1	CASSYGQGAGTDTQYF	TGTGCCAGCAGTTATGGGCAGGGGGCCGGTACAGATACGCAGTATTTT
TRBV20-1	TRBJ2-7	NA	NA	CSAGSSYEQYF	TGCAGTGCGGGCTCCTCCTACGAGCAGTACTTC
TRBV21-1	TRBJ1-2	NA	NA	CASSKPFYGYTF	TGTGCCAGCAGCAAACCCTTCTATGGCTACACCTTC
TRBV5-4	TRBJ2-1	NA	TRBD2	CASSPEREFNEQFF	TGTGCCAGCAGCCCCGAGCGGGAGTTCAATGAGCAGTTCTTC
TRBV6-5	TRBJ2-1	NA	TRBD2	CASSYSRRDGRDEQFF	TGTGCCAGCAGTTACTCGAGAAGGGACGGGAGGGATGAGCAGTTCTTC
TRBV18	TRBJ2-5	once	TRBD1	CASSRPTGKETQYF	TGTGCCAGCTCGCGCCCGACAGGGAAAGAGACCCAGTACTTC
TRBV7-2	TRBJ2-7	NA	TRBD2	CASSARLAGGREQYF	TGTGCCAGCAGCGCCAGACTAGCGGGAGGGCGGGAGCAGTACTTC
TRBV10-3	TRBJ2-1	NA	NA	CAISAYNEQFF	TGTGCCATCAGTGCATACAATGAGCAGTTCTTC
TRBV19	TRBJ1-3	NA	NA	CASSMPSGSSGNTIYF	TGTGCCAGTAGTATGCCCAGCGGGAGCTCTGGAAACACCATATATTTT
TRBV7-9	TRBJ2-3	NA	TRBD2	CASSFGLAGRTDTQYF	TGTGCCAGCAGCTTTGGACTAGCGGGCCGCACAGATACGCAGTATTTT
TRBV7-9	TRBJ2-2	NA	NA	CASSLTVAIQGKNTGELFF	TGTGCCAGCAGCTTGACGGTGGCTATTCAGGGGAAGAACACCGGGGAGCTGTTTTTT
TRBV30	TRBJ2-7	NA	TRBD2	CAWSVSQREAPTSGSQSYEQYF	TGTGCCTGGAGTGTAAGTCAGAGGGAAGCCCCGACTAGCGGGAGCCAGTCCTACGAGCAGTACTTC
TRBV5-1	TRBJ2-5	few	TRBD1	CASSLEGAGETQYF	TGCGCCAGCAGCTTGGAGGGGGCGGGAGAGACCCAGTACTTC
TRBV7-9	TRBJ1-4	NA	TRBD1	CASRSGQGGNEKLFF	TGTGCCAGCAGATCCGGACAGGGAGGGAATGAAAAACTGTTTTTT
TRBV4-3	TRBJ2-7	NA	TRBD2	CASSHGVAGYEQYF	TGCGCCAGCAGCCACGGGGTAGCGGGGTACGAGCAGTACTTC
TRBV7-9	TRBJ2-3	NA	NA	CASSLAHDNPDTQYF	TGTGCCAGCAGCTTAGCGCACGACAACCCAGATACGCAGTATTTT
TRBV19	TRBJ2-5	NA	NA	CASTPGGGGEETQYF	TGTGCCAGTACCCCGGGTGGGGGAGGAGAAGAGACCCAGTACTTC
TRBV21-1	TRBJ1-2	NA	NA	CASSFKGGAPGYGYTF	TGTGCCAGCAGCTTTAAAGGGGGGGCCCCGGGCTATGGCTACACCTTC
TRBV29-1	TRBJ2-7	NA	TRBD2	CSVEWGTRGEQYF	TGCAGCGTTGAGTGGGGGACTAGGGGCGAGCAGTACTTC
TRBV6-5	TRBJ2-7	NA	NA	CASSSLGVAGEQYF	TGTGCCAGCAGTTCCCTCGGGGTAGCCGGCGAGCAGTACTTC
TRBV7-9	TRBJ1-3	NA	NA	CASSPTSSLSWGNTIYF	TGTGCCAGCAGCCCCACCTCGAGTCTCTCGTGGGGAAACACCATATATTTT